One and the same sample provided the 6 T cell receptor beta chains below, sequenced in a study of blood T cell repertoires in COVID-19. The table came from immunoSEQ multiplex PCR; TCRdb's copy has only in-frame clones and leaves some out. The sample records about 150,000 clones, approximately 90% being singletons. Input material: peripheral blood. These receptors all stem from a middle-aged woman with acute or convalescent COVID-19.

The chain joins TRBV6-5 to TRBJ2-3; a weak D match, TRBD1 (6 bases). V gave up 7 bases and J gave up 0 bases, with 11 bases separating them. Germline V gene lookup returns CDR1 MNHEY and CDR2 SVGAGI. This CDR3 region has 14 residues. The CDR3 spells CASTRTVSTDTQYF. For the CDR3, the DNA is TGTGCCAGCACGAGGACAGTGAGCACAGATACGCAGTATTTT.

This clone was recorded only once. The chain couples TRBV5-1 to TRBJ2-7; TRBD1 aligns across 7 bases. The CDR3 runs 16 residues. The V and J ends lost 0 bases and 3 bases, in that order; junction bases with no gene match: 9. CDR1 is SGHRS and CDR2 is YFSETQ in the germline V gene. In nucleotides, the CDR3 is TGCGCCAGCAGCTTGGGGACAGGCCAGGATAGCTACGAGCAGTACTTC. It codes for CASSLGTGQDSYEQYF. The variable domain in full, with the rest retrieved from reference TRBV5-1 and TRBJ2-7, is KAGVTQTPRYLIKTRGQQVTLSCSPISGHRSVSWYQQTPGQGLQFLFEYFSETQRNKGNFPGRFSGRQFSNSRSEMNVSTLELGDSALYLCASSLGTGQDSYEQYFGPGTRLTVT.

The rearrangement joins TRBV18 to TRBJ1-6; D uncertain. The CDR3 contains 14 residues. Trimming removed 2 bases from V and 5 bases from J, with 7 bases in between. Germline V gene lookup returns CDR1 KGHSH and CDR2 LQKENI. CDR3 region: CASSPEHHNSPLHF. CDR3 DNA sequence: TGTGCCAGCTCACCAGAACATCATAATTCACCCCTCCACTTT.

With regard to this clone: Different DNA sequences within this sample yield the same CDR3. The rearrangement uses TRBV24-1 and TRBJ1-2; possibly TRBD1 for D (5 bases). Germline V gives CDR1 KGHDR, CDR2 SFDVKD. Deletions cut 1 base from V and 2 bases from J, with 7 bases between. The CDR3 runs to 14 residues. DNA of the CDR3: TGTGCCACCAGTGATTTTTCAGGGAACTATGGCTACACCTTC. It encodes CATSDFSGNYGYTF.

The chain joins TRBV28 to TRBJ1-6; D unresolved. The CDR3 consists of 15 residues. The V and J ends lost 6 bases and 0 bases respectively, with 9 bases between them. The germline V gene encodes CDR1 MDHEN and CDR2 SYDVKM. CDR3 nucleotide sequence: TGTGCCAGCAGGCTTCGGGGCTCCTATAATTCACCCCTCCACTTT. Amino acid sequence: CASRLRGSYNSPLHF.

CDR3 protein: CASSPDRTYGYTF. In DNA form, the CDR3 reads TGTGCCAGTAGCCCAGACAGGACCTATGGCTACACCTTC. This chain connects TRBV19 to TRBJ1-2; the D gene is possibly TRBD1 (6 bases). Between the trimmed V and J ends, which lost 6 bases and 4 bases, there was a span of 12 bases. In germline, CDR1 is LNHDA, CDR2 SQIVND (reference sequence). This CDR3 region has 13 residues.